The clone carrying this T cell receptor (beta chain) has a count of ten or more. The target antigen is unknown. The CDR3 has 14 amino acids. V was trimmed by 3 bases and J by 11 bases, leaving 17 bases between them. This sample stems from a study of identical twins. Regarding the study as a whole: Insertions were fewer in abundant cord blood beta clonotypes, whereas memory repertoires showed none of this pattern.

TCRdb used MiXCR to reprocess the 5' RACE reads, holding one entry per CDR3 protein. The sample carries roughly 540,000 distinct CDR3 sequences, 20% to 25% recorded once. This sample was also put to use in a study of T cells expressing NK-cell markers. From that study: Restriction of the sorted population to alpha-beta TCR T cells was achieved in several experiments with an anti-gamma-delta TCR antibody. CD8+ T cells in 5 to 7 donors included dominant NKG2C+ clonotypes at about 1.0-8%.

The rearrangement links TRBV12-3 or TRBV12-4 to TRBJ1-5, with D unresolved. Sequencing was carried out using CD4+ T cells sorted from blood. The sequence was obtained from a young woman in good health. The CDR3 loop reads CASSLVPGDMSQHF. The CDR3 DNA reads TGTGCCAGCAGTTTGGTCCCGGGCGACATGTCCCAGCATTTT.